Sequencing of this T cell receptor beta chain was carried out in a study of T-cell reconstitution after alpha-beta-depleted transplantation in children. For TCRbeta, the library was prepared with unique molecular identifiers. TCRdb re-called the PCR reads through MiXCR, storing one row per CDR3 protein. The sample shows about 610,000 distinct CDR3 sequences, roughly a tenth of them seen only once. In regard to this clonotype: One base away lies a much larger clone, so this may be a sequencing read error.

The sequence derives from a human donor who donated a stem cell graft to a child with acute myeloid leukemia. The sequencing used PBMCs from the stem cell graft donor, collected from the stem cell graft.

CDR3 loop: CASSLDGPRDHYNEQFF. CDR3 in DNA: TGTGCCAGCAGCTTAGATGGACCGCGGGACCACTACAATGAGCAGTTCTTC. V is TRBV7-9 and J is TRBJ2-1, with D tentatively TRBD2 (6 bases). V dropped 1 base and J dropped 3 bases, with 16 bases sitting between them. The CDR3 is 17 amino acids. CDR1 is SEHNR and CDR2 is FQNEAQ in the germline V gene (reference sequence).